This TCR beta chain was found in a study of technical replicates of blood from a handful of donors (dated by TCRdb to the late 2010s). Details on this clone: Its specific antigen is unknown. No clone much larger than this one lies a single base away; base qualities are absent.

The germline V gene encodes CDR1 SQVTM and CDR2 ANQGSEA. The V end gives up 6 bases and the J end 2 bases, leaving 7 bases in the junction not matched to a gene. Spanning cysteine to phenylalanine, the CDR3 consists of 14 amino acids. Just CDR3 DNA is preserved here, 42 bases in frame from base 1. The library was built by means of the immunoSEQ multiplex PCR assay. This is the immuneACCESS table as TCRdb keeps it, with only in-frame sequences that have V and J called. A part of the clones is gone; compared with another copy, unresolved V genes explain less than half, and the rest is unexplained. For this sample the table gives over 65,000 clones, of which nearly 95% were detected only once. Approximately 0.26% of the sample rests with the top ten.

The chain was built from TRBV29-1 and TRBJ2-1, with TRBD2 matching 7 junction bases. The clonotype was recovered from a human donor in good health. The sample comprised T cells isolated from PBMCs. The DNA sequence is TGCAGCGTAGTAGCGGGCCAAACCTACAATGAGCAGTTCTTC. Translated, this gives CSVVAGQTYNEQFF.